The 20 T cell receptor beta chains in this list originate from one sample, sequenced in a study of metastatic and nonmetastatic thyroid tumors. TCRdb re-clonotyped the PCR reads through MiXCR. The sample records tens of thousands of clones, 12% being singletons. All patients were untreated before thyroid surgery. Input material: blood. These receptor sequences come from a female donor with papillary thyroid cancer or a benign thyroid nodule (not recorded which). Some clones in this sample may be carry-over from other donors' samples.

At least ten counts were recorded for this clone. This rearrangement joins TRBV6-2 or TRBV6-3 to TRBJ2-3, with 7 bases matching TRBD2. The J segment lost 0 bases and the V segment lost 7 bases, leaving 7 bases of the junction unmatched. CDR1 MNHEY and CDR2 SVGEGT come from the germline V gene. The CDR3 is 15 amino acids. The CDR3 region has the DNA TGTGCCAGCACCTGGGGGGGGGTTAGCACAGATACGCAGTATTTT. Its protein product is CASTWGGVSTDTQYF.

This clone was detected only a few times. This could be a read error, since a much larger clone is one nucleotide away. The chain couples TRBV6-5 to TRBJ2-3, with D perhaps matching TRBD2 (6 bases). This CDR3 has 16 amino acids. Germline lookup yields CDR1 MNHEY and CDR2 SVGAGI. The CDR3 sequence: CASSYHRLGSPDTQYF. In DNA, the CDR3 is TGTGCCAGCAGCTATCATCGACTAGGGTCCCCAGATACACAGTATTTT.

In its sample, this clone was seen many times. The chain has TRBV12-3 or TRBV12-4 and TRBJ2-1; D unclear. The V and J ends lost 5 bases and 10 bases respectively, with 12 bases between them. CDR3 length equals 12 residues. DNA for the CDR3: TGTGCCAGCAGTCAGCTAAGGCACGAGCAGTTCTTC. Translating gives CASSQLRHEQFF.

This clone was seen many times. Compared with germline, one end of the junction differs, possibly owing to a read error. This chain connects TRBV11-1 to TRBJ2-2; 8 nucleotides line up with TRBD2. The germline V gene has CDR1 SGHAT and CDR2 FQDESV (reference sequence). This CDR3 has 16 residues. The CDR3 DNA reads as TGTGCCAGCAGCTTAGAGGGGACTAGGGGCACCGGGGAGCTGTTCTTT. Protein product: CASSLEGTRGTGELFF. The full variable domain, rest sourced from reference TRBV11-1 and TRBJ2-2, is EAEVAQSPRYKITEKSQAVAFWCDPISGHATLYWYRQILGQGPELLVQFQDESVVDDSQLPKDRFSAERLKGVDSTLKIQPAELGDSAMYLCASSLEGTRGTGELFFGEGSRLTVL.

This clone was detected many times. This chain connects TRBV15 to TRBJ1-5; D ambiguous. The CDR3 covers 17 residues. Germline CDR1 LNHNV, CDR2 YYDKDF (reference sequence). The V end lost 0 bases, the J end lost 4 bases, and 16 bases lay between the germline ends. The DNA of the CDR3 is TGTGCCACCAGCAGAGACCCCCCAGGTTTGAAGAATCAGCCCCAGCATTTT. Translated, it gives CATSRDPPGLKNQPQHF.

This clone was detected many times. The chain links TRBV28 to TRBJ2-7; D not certain. V was clipped by 3 bases and J by 2 bases, with 5 bases between them. Germline CDR1 and CDR2: MDHEN and SYDVKM. The CDR3 totals 12 residues. The CDR3 DNA reads as TGTGCCAGCAGTTTGTCAGCCTACGAGCAGTACTTC. Amino acid sequence: CASSLSAYEQYF.

This clone appeared many times. This chain links TRBV13 with TRBJ2-2; tentatively, D is TRBD2 (7 bases). This CDR3 comprises 19 residues. V was cut by 3 bases and J by 4 bases, with 24 bases left in between. Germline V gives CDR1 PRHDT, CDR2 FYEKMQ (reference sequence). The CDR3 DNA is TGTGCCAGCAGCTTTTATCGGGTCCAGGCGGGGGCCCTCACCGGGGAGCTGTTTTTT. Translation gives CASSFYRVQAGALTGELFF.

The sample holds many counts of this clone. The J gene is TRBJ2-3, the V gene TRBV6-2 or TRBV6-3, with D possibly TRBD1 on 6 matching bases. Trimming removed 4 bases from V and 4 bases from J, with 18 bases in between. The CDR3 has 16 residues. In germline, CDR1 is MNHEY, CDR2 SVGEGT. CDR3 sequence: CASSSPRGGVSDTQYF. DNA for the CDR3: TGTGCCAGCAGTTCCCCCCGAGGGGGAGTCTCAGATACGCAGTATTTT.

Only a few counts were recorded for this clone. The rearrangement joins TRBV6-1 to TRBJ2-4, with 10 bases that match TRBD2. The germline V gene encodes CDR1 MNHNS and CDR2 SASEGT. V shed 5 bases and J 1 base; nucleotides not matched to a gene: 2. This CDR3 region has 15 residues. In DNA form, the CDR3 reads TGTGCCAGCAGTAAACTAGCGGGGGCCAAAAACATTCAGTACTTC. It specifies CASSKLAGAKNIQYF.

The sample holds many counts of this clone. V usage is TRBV20-1 and J usage is TRBJ2-7; D is ambiguous. Deletions cut 4 bases from V and 0 bases from J, with 7 bases between. Per the germline V gene, CDR1 is DFQATT and CDR2 is SNEGSKA (reference sequence). The CDR3 sequence is 12 residues long. This chain's CDR3 is CSATKSSYEQYF. CDR3 bases: TGCAGTGCTACTAAGAGCTCCTACGAGCAGTACTTC.

This clone was seen repeatedly, ten times or more. The chain employs TRBV27 and TRBJ2-7, with 12 bases aligning to TRBD1. The trim removed 5 bases at V and 7 bases at J, leaving 15 bases unmatched. The CDR3 consists of 17 residues. Per germline, CDR1 MNHEY and CDR2 SMNVEV (reference sequence). CDR3 nucleotides: TGTGCCAGCAGTCCGGGACAGGGGGCGAGGGTAACGCGTGAGCAGTACTTC. Its protein is CASSPGQGARVTREQYF.

The CDR3 spells CASSKGLAGGISYEQYF. The CDR3 bases are TGTGCCAGCAGCAAGGGACTAGCGGGAGGCATCTCCTACGAGCAGTACTTC. The chain is built from TRBV7-6 and TRBJ2-7, with 15 bases matching TRBD2. The CDR3 loop spans 17 amino acids. Germline CDR1 is SGHVS and CDR2 is FNYEAQ. Trimming removed 5 bases from V and 0 bases from J; junction bases left unmatched: 5. Drawing the rest from reference TRBV7-6 and TRBJ2-7, the complete variable domain is GAGVSQSPRYKVTKRGQDVALRCDPISGHVSLYWYRQALGQGPEFLTYFNYEAQQDKSGLPNDRFSAERPEGSISTLTIQRTEQRDSAMYRCASSKGLAGGISYEQYFGPGTRLTVT.

With respect to this clone: The junction shows a germline mismatch at one end, possibly a read error. The chain employs TRBV28 and TRBJ2-2, with a tentative D call TRBD2 (6 bases). From germline, CDR1 is MDHEN and CDR2 SYDVKM. The CDR3 spans 18 residues. DNA for the CDR3: TGTGCCAGCAGTTTTTCGGCCCCGGGACTGGATAAGACCGGTGAGCTGTTTTTT. Its protein is CASSFSAPGLDKTGELFF.

This clone was observed many times. This rearrangement joins TRBV7-3 to TRBJ1-5, with a possible D match to TRBD1 (6 bases). Trimming cost V 8 bases and J 2 bases, with 25 bases left between them. CDR3 length: 18 amino acids. The V gene's germline CDR1 is SGHTA and CDR2 FQGTGA. DNA for the CDR3: TGTGCCAGCGTGTGCCGCGGGGGGCGCGAGATGGGCAATCAGCCCCAGCATTTT. Residues: CASVCRGGREMGNQPQHF.

This clone was recorded many times. The chain combines TRBV19 with TRBJ2-1, with D uncertain. Germline V gives CDR1 LNHDA, CDR2 SQIVND (reference sequence). Trimming pared 1 base from V and 6 bases from J, leaving 10 bases between. The CDR3 totals 14 residues. The CDR3 DNA reads as TGTGCCAGTAGTATAGCTGCCGCCACCAATGAGCAGTTCTTC. This translates into CASSIAAATNEQFF. Supplemented by reference TRBV19 and TRBJ2-1, the full variable domain reads DGGITQSPKYLFRKEGQNVTLSCEQNLNHDAMYWYRQDPGQGLRLIYYSQIVNDFQKGDIAEGYSVSREKKESFPLTVTSAQKNPTAFYLCASSIAAATNEQFFGPGTRLTVL.

Notes on this clone: A much larger clone lies one base from this, so it may be a read error. The chain links TRBV9 to TRBJ2-1; D is unclear. V dropped 0 bases and J dropped 0 bases, with 13 bases sitting between them. This CDR3 spans 17 amino acids. Germline values: CDR1 SGDLS, CDR2 YYNGEE. The DNA for the CDR3 is TGTGCCAGCAGCGTAGGCGAGTACCAAAGCTCCTACAATGAGCAGTTCTTC. Translating gives CASSVGEYQSSYNEQFF.

This clone was detected ten times or more. J is TRBJ2-7 and V is TRBV6-1; 8 bases agree with TRBD2. V was pared by 2 bases and J by 6 bases, with 3 bases of the junction left unmatched. The germline gives CDR1 MNHNS, CDR2 SASEGT. The CDR3 runs 13 residues. For the CDR3, the DNA is TGTGCCAGCAGTGAATTCGGGGGGGGCGAGCAGTACTTC. Translation gives CASSEFGGGEQYF.

J is TRBJ2-3 and V is TRBV5-1; D is unclear. There are 13 residues in the CDR3. Germline values: CDR1 SGHRS, CDR2 YFSETQ. The V end was cut by 4 bases, the J end by 3 bases, with 9 bases between. The CDR3 DNA reads TGCGCCAGCAGCACCGCCGCGACAGATACGCAGTATTTT. This sequence encodes CASSTAATDTQYF.

This clone showed up many times. The chain has TRBV12-3 or TRBV12-4 and TRBJ1-2; 7 bases align to TRBD1. The CDR3 length is 14 residues. The V gene end was trimmed by 3 bases and the J gene end by 7 bases; junction bases not matched to a gene: 8. The CDR3 sequence: CASSFDRVGAGYTF. DNA for the CDR3: TGTGCCAGCAGTTTCGACAGGGTCGGTGCTGGCTACACCTTC.

This clone was observed many times. The chain couples TRBV2 to TRBJ1-5; D call uncertain. The CDR3 is 14 residues long. From germline, CDR1 is SNHLY and CDR2 FYNNEI. Trimming cost V 3 bases and J 0 bases, with 6 bases left between them. The CDR3 DNA follows: TGTGCCAGCAGTGATACAGATAGCAATCAGCCCCAGCATTTT. The encoded protein is CASSDTDSNQPQHF. The full variable domain, with the rest looked up from reference TRBV2 and TRBJ1-5, is EPEVTQTPSHQVTQMGQEVILRCVPISNHLYFYWYRQILGQKVEFLVSFYNNEISEKSEIFDDQFSVERPDGSNFTLKIRSTKLEDSAMYFCASSDTDSNQPQHFGDGTRLSIL.